A single sample gave rise to the 18 T cell receptor beta chains below, sequenced in a study of blood T cell repertoires in COVID-19. Clones were sequenced by immunoSEQ multiplex PCR, and TCRdb holds only the in-frame ones, with some missing. The top ten clones hold 6.8% of a sample with a few hundred thousand clones, over 80% of them seen once. The specimen sequenced was PBMCs or T cells enriched from blood (not recorded which). The receptors shown here come from a woman aged 40 to 50 who had recovered from COVID-19.

This chain connects TRBV6-2 or TRBV6-3 to TRBJ1-4; 7 nucleotides line up with TRBD1. This CDR3 region has 13 residues. The junction had 4 bases not matched to a gene; V was cut back by 4 bases and J by 8 bases. Germline loops: CDR1 MNHEY, CDR2 SVGEGT. This CDR3 is CASSSLTGEKLFF. CDR3 bases: TGTGCCAGCAGTTCTCTGACAGGGGAAAAACTGTTTTTT.

V is TRBV10-3 and J is TRBJ2-1; 8 positions agree with TRBD2. After removal of 7 bases from V and 10 bases from J, the junction contained 9 bases not matched to a gene. CDR1 ENHRY and CDR2 SYGVKD come from the germline V gene. The length of the CDR3 is 13 residues. The CDR3, as DNA: TGTGCCATCAATTCCGGCAGCGGGGGAGAGCAGTTCTTC. Encoded protein: CAINSGSGGEQFF.

The chain employs TRBV19 and TRBJ1-3; TRBD1 aligns across 8 bases. The CDR3 has 16 amino acids. The V and J ends lost 5 bases and 4 bases, in that order; junction bases with no gene match: 10. Germline V gene lookup returns CDR1 LNHDA and CDR2 SQIVND (reference sequence). CDR3 residues: CASSSPRGPFGNTIYF. CDR3 bases: TGTGCCAGTAGTTCTCCCAGGGGGCCGTTCGGAAACACCATATATTTT.

The chain has TRBV3-1 (or the pseudogene TRBV3-2) and TRBJ2-7; D uncertain. The CDR3 covers 13 residues. V lost 0 bases to trimming and J lost 3 bases, with 6 bases between them. Germline-derived CDR1 and CDR2 are LGHDT and YNNKEL (reference sequence). The DNA for the CDR3 is TGTGCCAGCAGCCAAGATATGTTCTACGAGCAGTACTTC. It is translated as CASSQDMFYEQYF.

This clone was picked up a small number of times. Compared with germline, one end of the junction differs, possibly owing to a read error. The rearrangement uses TRBV4-1 and TRBJ1-4, with D possibly being TRBD1 (5 bases). The CDR3 is made up of 15 amino acids. Germline V CDR1 and CDR2: MGHRA, YSYEKL. For the CDR3, the DNA is TGCGCCAGCAGCCAAGATACCCTTCCGACGGCCCCCCGGGGGTTT. This translates into CASSQDTLPTAPRGF.

The gene calls are TRBV5-4 and TRBJ1-2; 9 nucleotides agree with TRBD1. This CDR3 comprises 14 residues. V trimming: 7 bases; J trimming: 1 base; junction bases outside the gene matches: 5. Germline V gives CDR1 SGHNT, CDR2 YYREEE (reference sequence). CDR3 amino acids: CASFGQGYNYGYTF. The CDR3 DNA reads TGTGCCAGCTTCGGACAGGGGTATAACTATGGCTACACCTTC.

The J gene is TRBJ1-1, the V gene TRBV11-3; 8 positions match TRBD1. V was pared by 5 bases and J by 3 bases, with 5 bases of the junction left unmatched. Germline V gives CDR1 SGHNT, CDR2 YENEEA. The CDR3 consists of 14 residues. The CDR3 loop is CASSVDRGYTEAFF. The DNA of the CDR3 is TGTGCCAGCAGCGTTGACAGGGGATACACTGAAGCTTTCTTT.

With regard to this clone: The sample holds other DNA sequences that translate to the same CDR3. This chain uses TRBV2 with TRBJ2-5; 7 bases fit TRBD2. This CDR3 is 13 amino acids long. In germline, CDR1 is SNHLY, CDR2 FYNNEI. Trimming at V came to 4 bases and at J to 5 bases, leaving 4 bases not matched to a gene. This CDR3 is CASSAREEETQYF. The CDR3 bases are TGTGCCAGCAGTGCTCGGGAGGAGGAGACCCAGTACTTC.

The chain joins TRBV5-1 to TRBJ2-1; 8 bases are shared with TRBD1. Germline CDR1 SGHRS, CDR2 YFSETQ. The CDR3 sequence is 15 residues long. V trimming: 0 bases; J trimming: 6 bases; junction bases outside the gene matches: 5. The CDR3 bases are TGCGCCAGCAGCTTGGGGCAGGGGGCCGGCAATGAGCAGTTCTTC. It is translated as CASSLGQGAGNEQFF. The entire variable domain, with the rest obtained from reference TRBV5-1 and TRBJ2-1, is as follows: KAGVTQTPRYLIKTRGQQVTLSCSPISGHRSVSWYQQTPGQGLQFLFEYFSETQRNKGNFPGRFSGRQFSNSRSEMNVSTLELGDSALYLCASSLGQGAGNEQFFGPGTRLTVL.

The chain links TRBV28 to TRBJ2-5; D is possibly TRBD2 (6 bases). V lost 7 bases and J 5 bases, leaving 14 bases between the germline ends. The CDR3 spans 13 residues. Germline lookup yields CDR1 MDHEN and CDR2 SYDVKM. CDR3 sequence reads: CASTLRGYETQYF. The CDR3 region has the DNA TGTGCCAGCACCCTTCGGGGGTACGAGACCCAGTACTTC.

The V gene is TRBV28, the J gene TRBJ1-5, with unresolved D. V shed 5 bases and J shed 7 bases, with 9 bases lying between them. The germline gives CDR1 MDHEN, CDR2 SYDVKM. The CDR3 spans 12 residues. The CDR3 DNA reads TGTGCCAGCAGTCCTGTACGGCAGCCCCAGCATTTT. The encoded protein is CASSPVRQPQHF.

The gene calls are TRBV6-5 and TRBJ1-4, with D possibly being TRBD1 (5 bases). V was clipped by 2 bases and J by 7 bases, with 14 bases between them. The CDR3 contains 15 residues. Germline CDR1 is MNHEY and CDR2 is SVGAGI. The CDR3 reads CASSYTGGVGEKLFF. As DNA, the CDR3 is TGTGCCAGCAGTTACACGGGGGGGGTTGGTGAAAAACTGTTTTTT.

The chain carries TRBV4-1 and TRBJ2-3; 9 bases are a match to TRBD2. With V trimmed by 4 bases and J by 1 base, 0 bases remained unmatched. Germline loops: CDR1 MGHRA, CDR2 YSYEKL. This CDR3 is 14 amino acids long. CDR3 in amino acids: CASSRGRGTDTQYF. CDR3 coding DNA: TGCGCCAGCAGCCGCGGGAGGGGCACAGATACGCAGTATTTT.

The chain combines TRBV18 with TRBJ2-1, with a possible D match to TRBD2 (6 bases). Germline V gene sequence: CDR1 KGHSH, CDR2 LQKENI. The CDR3 spans 15 residues. Trimming stripped 3 bases from V and 16 bases from J, with 25 bases between. Here the CDR3 DNA reads TGTGCCAGCTCACCCGAGCAGGAGGGGACGACCGGAGGCTTCTTC. Amino acid sequence: CASSPEQEGTTGGFF.

The chain carries TRBV20-1 and TRBJ2-5; possible D gene TRBD1, 5 bases. The CDR3 sequence is 11 residues long. Trimming left V 4 bases short and J 5 bases short, with 8 bases between. Germline V gene data show CDR1 as DFQATT and CDR2 as SNEGSKA (reference sequence). CDR3 in amino acids: CSAKGVETQYF. Written as DNA, the CDR3 is TGCAGTGCTAAAGGGGTTGAGACCCAGTACTTC.

This clone was seen once. The chain uses TRBV2 and TRBJ2-5; 12 bases line up with TRBD1. Trimming took 6 bases from V and 7 from J; bases not matched to a gene: 6. CDR1 is SNHLY, CDR2 FYNNEI, per germline. CDR3 size: 14 residues. The CDR3 DNA sequence: TGTGCCAGCAGAGGGACAGGGGGCGGTCCGACCCAGTACTTC. Protein sequence: CASRGTGGGPTQYF.

The V call is TRBV11-3, the J call TRBJ1-1; TRBD1 matches at 12 bases. The V and J ends lost 5 bases and 2 bases, in that order; junction bases with no gene match: 9. Germline loops: CDR1 SGHNT, CDR2 YENEEA. The CDR3 spans 17 residues. Written as DNA, the CDR3 is TGTGCCAGCAGCAACCGGGACAGGGGGCTGGGAAACACTGAAGCTTTCTTT. This encodes CASSNRDRGLGNTEAFF.

The J gene is TRBJ2-5, the V gene TRBV7-2, with 9 nucleotides matching TRBD2. Germline assignment: CDR1 SGHTA and CDR2 FQGNSA. V lost 3 bases to trimming and J lost 9 bases; unmatched junction nucleotides: 11. The CDR3 covers 15 residues. The CDR3 DNA sequence: TGTGCCAGCAGCTTCCGGCGGGAGGGGGCGGGGGCCCAGTACTTC. Translated: CASSFRREGAGAQYF.